This T cell receptor beta chain is drawn from a study of cytomegalovirus exposure and HLA in healthy donors. As for the study in general: A later analysis reported the same platform for the roughly 120 validation repertoires and the roughly 650 first-cohort repertoires.

This clone was picked up one time. Its antigen is not known. Repertoires were generated with immunoSEQ multiplex PCR, while TCRdb's copy carries only in-frame clones and drops some. The table has fewer than 350,000 clones, approximately 88% seen once. Study observations and caveats: The tendency of first-cohort TCR clusters to co-occur in the roughly 130 validation repertoires emerged from a later analysis. Overall, roughly 170 TCR beta chains were annotated as cytomegalovirus-associated.

V dropped 3 bases and J dropped 5; count of bases not matched to a gene: 6. Germline values: CDR1 MNHEY, CDR2 SVGAGI. The CDR3 has 15 residues. The sequenced sample consisted of PBMCs. The chain uses TRBV6-5 and TRBJ2-1, with 8 bases identical to TRBD2. The receptor was derived from a woman in her late teens or twenties in good health and CMV-seronegative. The chain's CDR3 is CASSYSSGGDNEQFF. Written as DNA, the CDR3 is TGTGCCAGCAGTTATAGTTCGGGGGGGGACAATGAGCAGTTCTTC.